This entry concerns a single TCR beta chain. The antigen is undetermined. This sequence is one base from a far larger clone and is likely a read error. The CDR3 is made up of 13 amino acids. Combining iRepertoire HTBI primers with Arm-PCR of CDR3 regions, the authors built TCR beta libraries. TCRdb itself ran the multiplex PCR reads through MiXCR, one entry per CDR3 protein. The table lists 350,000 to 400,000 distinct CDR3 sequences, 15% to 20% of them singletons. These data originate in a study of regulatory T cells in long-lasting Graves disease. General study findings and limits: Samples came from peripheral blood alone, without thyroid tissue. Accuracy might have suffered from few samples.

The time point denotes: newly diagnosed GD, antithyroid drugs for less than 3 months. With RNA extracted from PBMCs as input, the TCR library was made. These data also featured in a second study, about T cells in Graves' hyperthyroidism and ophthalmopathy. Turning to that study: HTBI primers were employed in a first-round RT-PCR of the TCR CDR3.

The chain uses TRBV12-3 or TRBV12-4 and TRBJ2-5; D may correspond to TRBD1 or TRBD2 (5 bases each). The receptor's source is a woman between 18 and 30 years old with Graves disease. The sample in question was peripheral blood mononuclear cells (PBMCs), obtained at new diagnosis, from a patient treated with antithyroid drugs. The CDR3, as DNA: TGTGCCAGCAACAAGGGGAGAGGGGAGACCCAGCACTTC. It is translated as CASNKGRGETQHF.